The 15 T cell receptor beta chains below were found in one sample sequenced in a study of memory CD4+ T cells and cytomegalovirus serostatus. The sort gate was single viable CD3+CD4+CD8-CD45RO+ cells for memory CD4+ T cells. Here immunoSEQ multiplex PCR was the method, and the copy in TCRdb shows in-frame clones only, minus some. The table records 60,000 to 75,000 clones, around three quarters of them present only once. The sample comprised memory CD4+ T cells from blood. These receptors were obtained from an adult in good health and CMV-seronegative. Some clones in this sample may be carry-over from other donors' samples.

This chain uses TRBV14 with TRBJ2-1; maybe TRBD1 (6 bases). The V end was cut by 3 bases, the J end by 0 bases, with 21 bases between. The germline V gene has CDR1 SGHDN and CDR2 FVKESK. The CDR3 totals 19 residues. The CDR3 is CASSHPSWRGGDSYNEQFF. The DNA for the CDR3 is TGTGCCAGCAGCCACCCCTCCTGGAGAGGGGGTGACTCCTACAATGAGCAGTTCTTC.

CDR3 nucleotide sequence: TGCAGCGTTGAAAGGCGACAGGGGGACCATTATGGCTACACCTTC. Its translation is CSVERRQGDHYGYTF. The chain joins TRBV29-1 to TRBJ1-2; 9 nucleotides match TRBD1. This CDR3 is built from 15 residues. The trim removed 2 bases at V and 5 bases at J, leaving 9 bases unmatched. Germline V gene sequence: CDR1 SQVTM, CDR2 ANQGSEA.

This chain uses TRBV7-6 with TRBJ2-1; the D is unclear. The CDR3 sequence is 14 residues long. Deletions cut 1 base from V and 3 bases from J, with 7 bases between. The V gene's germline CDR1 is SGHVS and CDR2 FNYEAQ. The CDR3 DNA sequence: TGTGCCAGCAGCTTAGGGTCGATCTACAATGAGCAGTTCTTC. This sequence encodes CASSLGSIYNEQFF.

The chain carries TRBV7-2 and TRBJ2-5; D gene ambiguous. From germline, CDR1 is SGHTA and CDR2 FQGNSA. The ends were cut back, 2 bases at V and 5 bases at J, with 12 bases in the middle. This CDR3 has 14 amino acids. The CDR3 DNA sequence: TGTGCCAGCAGCTTATCCTCGTTATCTGAGACCCAGTACTTC. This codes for CASSLSSLSETQYF.

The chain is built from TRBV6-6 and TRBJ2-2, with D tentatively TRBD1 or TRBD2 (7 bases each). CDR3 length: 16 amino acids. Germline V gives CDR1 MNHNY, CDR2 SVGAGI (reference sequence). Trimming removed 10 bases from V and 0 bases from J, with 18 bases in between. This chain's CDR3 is CAISSGDSPNTGELFF. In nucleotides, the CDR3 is TGTGCCATCTCAAGCGGGGACAGCCCGAACACCGGGGAGCTGTTTTTT.

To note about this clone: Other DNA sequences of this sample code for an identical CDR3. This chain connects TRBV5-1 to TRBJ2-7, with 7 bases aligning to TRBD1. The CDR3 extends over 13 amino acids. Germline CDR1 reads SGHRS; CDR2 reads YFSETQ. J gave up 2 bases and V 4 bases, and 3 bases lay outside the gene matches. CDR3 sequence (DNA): TGCGCCAGCAGCCCCGGGACAGCCTACGAGCAGTACTTC. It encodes CASSPGTAYEQYF.

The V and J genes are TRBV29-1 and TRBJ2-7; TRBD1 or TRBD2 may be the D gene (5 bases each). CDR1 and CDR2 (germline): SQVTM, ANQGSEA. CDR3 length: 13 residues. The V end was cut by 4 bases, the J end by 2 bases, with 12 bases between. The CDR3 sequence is CSVAWDPTYEQYF. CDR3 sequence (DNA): TGCAGCGTTGCCTGGGACCCCACCTACGAGCAGTACTTC.

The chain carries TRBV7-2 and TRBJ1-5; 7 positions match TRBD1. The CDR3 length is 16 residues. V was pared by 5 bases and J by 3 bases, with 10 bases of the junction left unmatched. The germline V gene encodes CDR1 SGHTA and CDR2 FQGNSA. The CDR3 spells CASSTFGQAFNQPQHF. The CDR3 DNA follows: TGTGCCAGCAGCACCTTTGGACAGGCCTTCAATCAGCCCCAGCATTTT.

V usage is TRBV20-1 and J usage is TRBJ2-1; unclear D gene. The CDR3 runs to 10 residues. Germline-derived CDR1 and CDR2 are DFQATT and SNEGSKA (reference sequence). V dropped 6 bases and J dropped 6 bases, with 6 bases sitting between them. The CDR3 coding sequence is TGCAGTGCCCTAGTCAATGAGCAGTTCTTC. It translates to CSALVNEQFF.

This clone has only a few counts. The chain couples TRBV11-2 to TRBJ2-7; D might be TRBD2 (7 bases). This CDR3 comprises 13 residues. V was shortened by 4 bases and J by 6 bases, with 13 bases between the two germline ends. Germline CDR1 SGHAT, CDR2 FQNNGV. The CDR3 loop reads CASSSMGGGEQYF. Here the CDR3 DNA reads TGTGCCAGCAGCTCAATGGGAGGGGGCGAGCAGTACTTC.

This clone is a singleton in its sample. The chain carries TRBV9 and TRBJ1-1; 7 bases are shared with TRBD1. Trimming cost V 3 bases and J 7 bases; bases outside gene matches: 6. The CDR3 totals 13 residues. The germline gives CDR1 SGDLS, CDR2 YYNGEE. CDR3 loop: CASSAGTAGEAFF. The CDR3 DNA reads TGTGCCAGCAGCGCCGGGACAGCGGGTGAAGCTTTCTTT. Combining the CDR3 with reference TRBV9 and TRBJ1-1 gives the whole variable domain DSGVTQTPKHLITATGQRVTLRCSPRSGDLSVYWYQQSLDQGLQFLIQYYNGEERAKGNILERFSAQQFPDLHSELNLSSLELGDSALYFCASSAGTAGEAFFGQGTRLTVV.

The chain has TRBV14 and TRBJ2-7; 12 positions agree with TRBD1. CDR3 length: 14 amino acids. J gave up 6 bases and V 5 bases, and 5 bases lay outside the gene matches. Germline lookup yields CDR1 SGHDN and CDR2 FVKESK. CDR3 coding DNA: TGTGCCAGCAGCTCCCGGGACAGGGGGCTCGAGCAGTACTTC. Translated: CASSSRDRGLEQYF.

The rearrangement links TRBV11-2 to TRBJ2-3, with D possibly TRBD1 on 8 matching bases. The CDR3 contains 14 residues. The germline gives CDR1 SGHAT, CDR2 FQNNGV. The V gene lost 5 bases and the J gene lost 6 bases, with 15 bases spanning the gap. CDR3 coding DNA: TGTGCCAGCAGCCTGACAGGGGAGGGGGATACGCAGTATTTT. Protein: CASSLTGEGDTQYF.

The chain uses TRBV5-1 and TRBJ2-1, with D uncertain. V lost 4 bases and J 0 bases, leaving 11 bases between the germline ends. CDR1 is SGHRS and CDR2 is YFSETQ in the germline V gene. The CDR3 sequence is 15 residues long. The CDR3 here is CASSLEARSYNEQFF. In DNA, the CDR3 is TGCGCCAGCAGCCTCGAGGCCCGCTCCTACAATGAGCAGTTCTTC.

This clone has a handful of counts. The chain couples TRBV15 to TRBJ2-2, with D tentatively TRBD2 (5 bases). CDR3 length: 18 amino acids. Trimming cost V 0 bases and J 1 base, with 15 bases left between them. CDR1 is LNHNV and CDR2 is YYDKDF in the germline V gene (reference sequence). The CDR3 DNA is TGTGCCACCAGCAGAGATCCGAGGGTTTATAGGAACACCGGGGAGCTGTTTTTT. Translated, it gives CATSRDPRVYRNTGELFF.